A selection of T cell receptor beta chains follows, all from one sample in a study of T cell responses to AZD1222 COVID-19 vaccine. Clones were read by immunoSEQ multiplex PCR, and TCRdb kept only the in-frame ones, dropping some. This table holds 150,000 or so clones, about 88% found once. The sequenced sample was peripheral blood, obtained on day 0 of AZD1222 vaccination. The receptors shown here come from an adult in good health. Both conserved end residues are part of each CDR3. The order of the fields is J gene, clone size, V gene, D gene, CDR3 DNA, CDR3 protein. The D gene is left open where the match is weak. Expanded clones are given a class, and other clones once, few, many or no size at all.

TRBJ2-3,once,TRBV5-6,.,TGTGCCAGCAGTGGACAGACAGATACGCAGTATTTT,CASSGQTDTQYF
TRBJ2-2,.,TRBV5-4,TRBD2,TGTGCCAGCAGCCAGGGACTAGCGGGAGATGGTAGCACCGGGGAGCTGTTTTTT,CASSQGLAGDGSTGELFF
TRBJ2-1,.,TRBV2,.,TGTGCCAGCAGTGAAAGCGGGTTACGTGAGCAGTTCTTC,CASSESGLREQFF
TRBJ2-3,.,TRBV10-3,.,TGTGCCATCAGAGGCCCCGGGACACGACCAGATACGCAGTATTTT,CAIRGPGTRPDTQYF
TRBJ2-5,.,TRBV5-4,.,TGTGCCAGCAGCCGGGACTCCGACCAAGAGACCCAGTACTTC,CASSRDSDQETQYF
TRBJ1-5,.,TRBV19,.,TGTGCCAGTGGCGACCGCAGTAGGGGCAATCAGCCCCAGCATTTT,CASGDRSRGNQPQHF
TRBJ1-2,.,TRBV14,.,TGTGCCAGCAGCCAAGGACTTGGCTACACCTTC,CASSQGLGYTF
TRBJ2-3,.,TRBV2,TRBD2,TGTGCCAGCACCGAGAGGGCGGGGGGAAGCGCAGATACGCAGTATTTT,CASTERAGGSADTQYF
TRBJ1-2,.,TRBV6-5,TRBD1,TGTGCCAGCAGTCTCGGACAGGGGGGTGGCTACACCTTC,CASSLGQGGGYTF
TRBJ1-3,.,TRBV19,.,TGTGCCAGTACCCACCGCTCTGGAAACACCATATATTTT,CASTHRSGNTIYF
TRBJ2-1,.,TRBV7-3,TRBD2,TGTGCCAGCAGTTTTAGCGGGGGGGCCTACAATGAGCAGTTCTTC,CASSFSGGAYNEQFF
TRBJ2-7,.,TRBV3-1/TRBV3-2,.,TGTGCCAGCAGCCAAATTCCCATGGGTCCCTACGAGCAGTACTTC,CASSQIPMGPYEQYF
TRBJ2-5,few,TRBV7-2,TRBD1,TGTGCCAGCAGCTATGTGGACAGGGGGCAAGAGACCCAGTACTTC,CASSYVDRGQETQYF
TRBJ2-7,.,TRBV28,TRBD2,TGTGCCAGCAGTCCGGAGCGGGAGGACTCCTACGAGCAGTACTTC,CASSPEREDSYEQYF
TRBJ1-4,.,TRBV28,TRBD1,TGTGCCAGCAGTACCACTCATAAGGGGGGACAGAAAAATGAAAAACTGTTTTTT,CASSTTHKGGQKNEKLFF
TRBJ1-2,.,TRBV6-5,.,TGTGCCAGCAGCAGGGACTATGGCTACACCTTC,CASSRDYGYTF
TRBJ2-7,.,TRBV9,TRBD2,TGTGCCAGCAGCTCCCGACTAGCGGGCGAGCAGTACTTC,CASSSRLAGEQYF